The present TCR beta chain was sequenced within a study of CD8 T cells in Susac syndrome. The RNA, roughly 0.5 to 1 ug, was put through reverse transcription using random hexamers. MiXCR, run by TCRdb on the immunoSEQ multiplex PCR reads, gives a single entry per CDR3 protein. In the table there are approximately 80,000 distinct CDR3 sequences, 94% of which are singletons. This CDR3 is built from 17 residues. The junction had 15 bases not matched to a gene; V was cut back by 7 bases and J by 7 bases. Germline V gene sequence: CDR1 SGHRS, CDR2 YFSETQ. The clonotype comes from a human donor with Susac syndrome. The sequencing sample was made of CD8+ T cells from PBMCs. The chain has TRBV5-1 and TRBJ2-1, with TRBD1 matching 12 bases. The CDR3 coding sequence is TGCGCCAGCTTTCCCGCCCCCGGGGACAGGGGGCAAAATGAGCAGTTCTTC. This gives the protein CASFPAPGDRGQNEQFF.